A selection of T cell receptor beta chains follows, all from one sample in a study of patients and donors after allogeneic stem cell transplantation. Each CDR3 protein gets one entry after TCRdb re-called the RT-PCR reads with MiXCR. The sample has approximately 430,000 distinct CDR3 sequences, approximately 16% seen once. Sequencing input: blood, either unsorted or a sorted T cell fraction (not recorded which). The receptors originated from a human donor who was either an allogeneic HSCT recipient or a stem cell or donor lymphocyte infusion donor (not recorded which). It is not recorded whose cells these are; they may come from a transplant donor. Both conserved end residues are part of each CDR3. Fields, in order: CDR3 length, V gene, clone size, J gene, D gene, CDR3 protein, CDR3 DNA. A D gene is named only where the DNA matches it firmly. Clone size is given for some rows only: seen once, a few or many times, or a class if the clone is expanded.

length: 14; V: TRBV20-1; size: .; J: TRBJ1-4; D: .; CDR3: CSARDRRNNEKLFF; DNA: TGCAGTGCTAGAGATAGGCGGAATAATGAAAAACTGTTTTTT
length: 11; V: TRBV29-1; size: .; J: TRBJ2-1; D: .; CDR3: CSVDQTYEQFF; DNA: TGCAGCGTTGACCAAACCTATGAGCAGTTCTTC
length: 13; V: TRBV20-1; size: .; J: TRBJ2-3; D: .; CDR3: CSARSGDADTQYF; DNA: TGCAGTGCTAGGTCGGGGGACGCAGATACGCAGTATTTT
length: 12; V: TRBV12-3/TRBV12-4; size: many; J: TRBJ2-7; D: .; CDR3: CASSLLTNEQYF; DNA: TGTGCCAGCAGTCTCCTCACGAACGAGCAGTACTTC
length: 19; V: TRBV11-2; size: .; J: TRBJ2-3; D: TRBD2; CDR3: CASSLDSILAVSSTDTQYF; DNA: TGTGCCAGCAGCTTAGATTCAATTCTAGCGGTTTCTAGCACAGATACGCAGTATTTT
length: 10; V: TRBV15; size: few; J: TRBJ1-2; D: .; CDR3: CATSTLGYTF; DNA: TGTGCCACCAGCACCTTGGGCTACACCTTC
length: 16; V: TRBV7-9; size: .; J: TRBJ2-2; D: TRBD2; CDR3: CASSSGGPKAAGELFF; DNA: TGTGCCAGCAGCTCGGGAGGCCCAAAGGCGGCCGGGGAGCTGTTTTTT
length: 12; V: TRBV5-8; size: .; J: TRBJ2-2; D: .; CDR3: CASSFLTSWLFF; DNA: TGTGCCAGCAGCTTTCTGACATCCTGGCTGTTTTTT
length: 13; V: TRBV5-1; size: few; J: TRBJ2-7; D: TRBD1; CDR3: CASSPTGAYEQYF; DNA: TGCGCCAGCAGCCCGACAGGGGCCTACGAGCAGTACTTC
length: 17; V: TRBV7-2; size: few; J: TRBJ2-3; D: TRBD2; CDR3: CASSLASRRGTTDTQYF; DNA: TGTGCCAGCAGCTTAGCTTCGCGGCGGGGGACCACAGATACGCAGTATTTT
length: 15; V: TRBV6-1; size: .; J: TRBJ2-3; D: .; CDR3: CASSPIAEVTDTQYF; DNA: TGTGCCAGCAGTCCTATAGCGGAAGTTACAGATACGCAGTATTTT
length: 14; V: TRBV10-3; size: .; J: TRBJ2-3; D: .; CDR3: CAISPDLSTDTQYF; DNA: TGTGCCATCAGCCCGGACCTCTCCACAGATACGCAGTATTTT
length: 14; V: TRBV2; size: .; J: TRBJ2-5; D: TRBD1; CDR3: CASIRTGPGETQYF; DNA: TGTGCCAGCATTCGGACAGGACCAGGAGAGACCCAGTACTTC
length: 13; V: TRBV27; size: few; J: TRBJ2-2; D: TRBD1; CDR3: CASRTGGTGELFF; DNA: TGTGCCAGCAGAACAGGGGGCACCGGGGAGCTGTTTTTT
length: 14; V: TRBV13; size: .; J: TRBJ2-4; D: .; CDR3: CASSLGVGGNIQYF; DNA: TGTGCCAGCAGCTTAGGGGTCGGGGGAAACATTCAGTACTTC
length: 16; V: TRBV6-5; size: .; J: TRBJ2-1; D: .; CDR3: CASSSGTSSSYNEQFF; DNA: TGTGCCAGCAGTTCCGGGACTTCGTCCTCCTACAATGAGCAGTTCTTC
length: 17; V: TRBV7-6; size: .; J: TRBJ2-2; D: .; CDR3: CASSPSPFKGGTGELFF; DNA: TGTGCCAGCAGCCCTAGTCCCTTCAAGGGAGGCACCGGGGAGCTGTTTTTT
length: 15; V: TRBV7-9; size: few; J: TRBJ1-4; D: .; CDR3: CASSALKHRDEKLFF; DNA: TGTGCCAGCAGCGCGCTGAAGCATCGGGATGAAAAACTGTTTTTT
length: 12; V: TRBV12-3/TRBV12-4; size: few; J: TRBJ2-7; D: .; CDR3: CASSFGALEQYF; DNA: TGTGCCAGCAGTTTTGGGGCCCTCGAGCAGTACTTC
length: 17; V: TRBV4-2; size: few; J: TRBJ2-1; D: .; CDR3: CASSQDPTIQYYNEQFF; DNA: TGTGCCAGCAGCCAAGATCCGACCATACAGTACTACAATGAGCAGTTCTTC
length: 14; V: TRBV5-6; size: .; J: TRBJ2-7; D: .; CDR3: CASSLGGDFDEQYF; DNA: TGTGCCAGCAGCTTAGGAGGGGATTTCGACGAGCAGTACTTC
length: 14; V: TRBV7-7; size: few; J: TRBJ1-5; D: .; CDR3: CASSFHRFNQPQHF; DNA: TGTGCCAGCAGCTTTCACCGGTTCAATCAGCCCCAGCATTTT
length: 16; V: TRBV6-1; size: .; J: TRBJ1-2; D: TRBD1; CDR3: CASTDRWDRGGYGYTF; DNA: TGTGCCAGCACTGACCGTTGGGACAGGGGAGGCTATGGCTACACCTTC
length: 11; V: TRBV7-9; size: .; J: TRBJ2-7; D: .; CDR3: CASSVQSEQYF; DNA: TGTGCCAGCAGCGTCCAGAGCGAGCAGTACTTC
length: 10; V: TRBV6-5; size: .; J: TRBJ2-1; D: .; CDR3: CASSAWEQFF; DNA: TGTGCCAGCAGTGCCTGGGAGCAGTTCTTC
length: 13; V: TRBV12-3/TRBV12-4; size: many; J: TRBJ1-1; D: .; CDR3: CASSPHYGMGAFF; DNA: TGTGCCAGCAGTCCACATTACGGGATGGGAGCTTTCTTT
length: 13; V: TRBV5-1; size: few; J: TRBJ1-6; D: .; CDR3: CASSVAPNSPLHF; DNA: TGCGCCAGCAGCGTGGCCCCTAATTCACCCCTCCACTTT
length: 13; V: TRBV20-1; size: .; J: TRBJ2-7; D: .; CDR3: CSARTLGRYEQYF; DNA: TGCAGTGCTAGAACTTTAGGCCGATACGAGCAGTACTTC
length: 16; V: TRBV12-3/TRBV12-4; size: .; J: TRBJ2-3; D: TRBD2; CDR3: CASSFMAGGPGDTQYF; DNA: TGTGCCAGCAGTTTCATGGCGGGGGGGCCGGGAGATACGCAGTATTTT
length: 14; V: TRBV2; size: few; J: TRBJ1-5; D: TRBD1; CDR3: CASSGQGSAQPQHF; DNA: TGTGCCAGCAGTGGACAGGGATCGGCTCAGCCCCAGCATTTT
length: 13; V: TRBV13; size: .; J: TRBJ2-7; D: .; CDR3: CASSYTGGAWQYF; DNA: TGTGCCAGCAGTTATACAGGTGGGGCTTGGCAGTACTTC
length: 15; V: TRBV20-1; size: many; J: TRBJ1-5; D: .; CDR3: CSAREVITSNQPQHF; DNA: TGCAGTGCTAGAGAAGTCATAACTAGCAATCAGCCCCAGCATTTT
length: 18; V: TRBV11-2; size: few; J: TRBJ2-3; D: TRBD2; CDR3: CASSLSGTSGGAGDTQYF; DNA: TGTGCCAGCAGCTTGTCCGGGACTAGCGGGGGGGCGGGAGATACGCAGTATTTT
length: 13; V: TRBV10-3; size: few; J: TRBJ2-5; D: .; CDR3: CAISGQSQETQYF; DNA: TGTGCCATCAGCGGACAGTCCCAAGAGACCCAGTACTTC
length: 16; V: TRBV27; size: few; J: TRBJ2-2; D: .; CDR3: CASSLSGVLNTGELFF; DNA: TGTGCCAGCAGTTTATCAGGGGTCCTAAACACCGGGGAGCTGTTTTTT
length: 14; V: TRBV3-1; size: few; J: TRBJ2-1; D: .; CDR3: CASSQDPGGNEQFF; DNA: TGTGCCAGCAGCCAAGATCCTGGGGGCAATGAGCAGTTCTTC
length: 13; V: TRBV6-5; size: .; J: TRBJ1-4; D: .; CDR3: CASSWGIHEKLFF; DNA: TGTGCCAGCAGTTGGGGGATACATGAAAAACTGTTTTTT
length: 16; V: TRBV7-6; size: .; J: TRBJ2-2; D: .; CDR3: CAILSSKRTNTGELFF; DNA: TGTGCCATCCTTTCATCCAAGAGGACCAACACCGGGGAGCTGTTTTTT
length: 15; V: TRBV7-9; size: many; J: TRBJ2-2; D: .; CDR3: CASSTPTRNTGELFF; DNA: TGTGCCAGCAGCACCCCGACTAGGAACACCGGGGAGCTGTTTTTT
length: 13; V: TRBV6-1; size: .; J: TRBJ2-2; D: .; CDR3: CASSEVGTGELFF; DNA: TGTGCCAGCAGTGAAGTCGGGACCGGGGAGCTGTTTTTT
length: 15; V: TRBV5-1; size: few; J: TRBJ2-3; D: TRBD1; CDR3: CASSPDRGHENTQYF; DNA: TGCGCCAGCAGCCCGGACAGGGGGCATGAAAATACGCAGTATTTT
length: 15; V: TRBV24-1; size: .; J: TRBJ2-5; D: .; CDR3: CATSDLKGKVETQYF; DNA: TGTGCCACCAGTGATTTGAAGGGGAAAGTAGAGACCCAGTACTTC
length: 18; V: TRBV11-1; size: few; J: TRBJ2-7; D: TRBD1; CDR3: CASSLGALNSDRTYEQYF; DNA: TGTGCCAGCAGCTTAGGGGCCCTAAACTCGGACAGGACCTACGAGCAGTACTTC
length: 13; V: TRBV4-1; size: many; J: TRBJ2-3; D: .; CDR3: CAVRGAGTDTQYF; DNA: TGCGCCGTCAGGGGGGCCGGCACAGATACGCAGTATTTT
length: 15; V: TRBV29-1; size: medium-sized; J: TRBJ2-1; D: .; CDR3: CSVKEGSSSYNEQFF; DNA: TGCAGCGTGAAGGAGGGGTCGAGCTCCTACAATGAGCAGTTCTTC
length: 12; V: TRBV6-2/TRBV6-3; size: .; J: TRBJ2-7; D: .; CDR3: CATRDNTYEQYF; DNA: TGTGCCACCCGGGACAATACCTACGAGCAGTACTTC
length: 15; V: TRBV25-1; size: few; J: TRBJ2-7; D: .; CDR3: CASSDPGARAYEQYF; DNA: TGTGCCAGCAGTGACCCCGGGGCGCGGGCCTACGAGCAGTACTTC
length: 15; V: TRBV4-3; size: many; J: TRBJ2-5; D: TRBD1; CDR3: CASSQGQGAWETQYF; DNA: TGCGCCAGCAGCCAGGGACAGGGGGCATGGGAGACCCAGTACTTC
length: 15; V: TRBV7-3; size: few; J: TRBJ2-3; D: .; CDR3: CASSSTGSSGDTQYF; DNA: TGTGCCAGCAGTTCCACGGGCTCGAGCGGAGATACGCAGTATTTT
length: 13; V: TRBV3-1; size: .; J: TRBJ2-7; D: .; CDR3: CASSQATSYEQYF; DNA: TGTGCCAGCAGCCAAGCGACCTCCTACGAGCAGTACTTC
length: 13; V: TRBV7-9; size: few; J: TRBJ2-5; D: TRBD2; CDR3: CASSLLAVGTQYF; DNA: TGTGCCAGCAGCTTACTAGCGGTAGGAACCCAGTACTTC
length: 15; V: TRBV3-1; size: .; J: TRBJ1-5; D: .; CDR3: CASSQGQQSNQPQHF; DNA: TGTGCCAGCAGCCAAGGGCAGCAGAGCAATCAGCCCCAGCATTTT
length: 15; V: TRBV5-6; size: many; J: TRBJ2-1; D: .; CDR3: CASSLVKLPYNEQFF; DNA: TGTGCCAGCAGCTTGGTTAAATTGCCCTACAATGAGCAGTTCTTC
length: 16; V: TRBV23-1; size: .; J: TRBJ1-5; D: .; CDR3: CASSQEHQGGNQPQHF; DNA: TGCGCCAGCAGTCAAGAGCACCAGGGTGGCAATCAGCCCCAGCATTTT
length: 13; V: TRBV20-1; size: few; J: TRBJ1-1; D: .; CDR3: CSAPPRRKTEAFF; DNA: TGCAGTGCTCCGCCTAGGCGGAAAACTGAAGCTTTCTTT
length: 19; V: TRBV27; size: .; J: TRBJ2-1; D: TRBD1; CDR3: CASSFSTWDRGPHWNEQFF; DNA: TGTGCCAGCAGTTTTTCGACCTGGGACAGGGGGCCGCATTGGAATGAGCAGTTCTTC
length: 15; V: TRBV30; size: few; J: TRBJ1-1; D: TRBD1; CDR3: CAWSFRGPLDTEAFF; DNA: TGTGCCTGGAGTTTTAGGGGGCCCCTCGACACTGAAGCTTTCTTT
length: 13; V: TRBV12-3/TRBV12-4; size: few; J: TRBJ2-7; D: .; CDR3: CASSQDRFDEQYF; DNA: TGTGCCAGCAGTCAAGACAGGTTCGACGAGCAGTACTTC